What follows is one TCR beta chain and its context. Profiled with immunoSEQ multiplex PCR; TCRdb holds only in-frame clones, not every one. The sample has over 150,000 clones; around 82% are singletons. The sample originates from a study of blood T cell repertoires in COVID-19. Study overall: Samples of COVID-19 (acute and convalescent) were obtained from the United States, Italy and Spain. PBMCs, B-cell-depleted T cells, or T cells were the source of the cDNA or gDNA that made up the material.

Germline V gene data show CDR1 as MNHEY and CDR2 as SVGAGI. The CDR3 has 16 residues. The ends lost 4 bases at V and 3 bases at J; junction bases unmatched: 6. The sequencing sample was made of PBMCs or T cells enriched from blood (not recorded which). This chain joins TRBV6-5 and TRBJ2-3; TRBD1 aligns across 11 bases. This clonotype was sampled from a middle-aged man who had recovered from COVID-19. CDR3 nucleotide sequence: TGTGCCAGCAGTTCCGCCGGGACAGGGGGGACAGATACGCAGTATTTT. Its translation is CASSSAGTGGTDTQYF.